This T cell receptor beta chain originates from a study of blood T cell repertoires in COVID-19. Study-level information: COVID-19 samples collected from the United States, Italy and Spain covered acute and convalescent phases.

This table comes from immunoSEQ multiplex PCR, and its TCRdb copy is limited to in-frame clones, with some not included. The table has 250,000 to 300,000 clones, about nine tenths seen once; the top ten hold 15% to 17%. V lost 1 base and J 6 bases, leaving 25 bases between the germline ends. CDR1 is SGHNT and CDR2 is YENEEA in the germline V gene. This CDR3 is built from 18 residues. Only one count was recorded for this clone. The chain combines TRBV11-3 with TRBJ2-7, with a tentative D call TRBD2 (9 bases). Sequenced material: PBMCs or T cells enriched from blood (not recorded which). The sequence was collected from a man aged 18 to 29 who had recovered from COVID-19. The CDR3 bases are TGTGCCAGCAGCTTAGGGACAGGGACTAGCAGCCTGGAGGGCGAGCAGTACTTC. Translated, it gives CASSLGTGTSSLEGEQYF.